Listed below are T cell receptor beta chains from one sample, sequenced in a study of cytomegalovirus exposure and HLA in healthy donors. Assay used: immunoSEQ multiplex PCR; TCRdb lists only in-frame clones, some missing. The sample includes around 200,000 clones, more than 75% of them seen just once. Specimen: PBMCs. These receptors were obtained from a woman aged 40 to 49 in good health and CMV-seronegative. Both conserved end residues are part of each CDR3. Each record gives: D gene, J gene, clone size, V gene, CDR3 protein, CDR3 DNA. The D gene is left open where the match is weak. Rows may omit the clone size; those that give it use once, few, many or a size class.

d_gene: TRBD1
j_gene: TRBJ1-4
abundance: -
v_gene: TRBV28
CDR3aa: CASSPPGQGSYEKLFF
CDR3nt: TGTGCCAGCAGCCCGCCCGGACAGGGATCATATGAAAAACTGTTTTTT

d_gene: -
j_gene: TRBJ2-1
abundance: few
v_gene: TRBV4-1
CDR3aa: CASSPISGTYNEQFF
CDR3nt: TGCGCCAGCAGCCCGATTAGCGGAACTTACAATGAGCAGTTCTTC

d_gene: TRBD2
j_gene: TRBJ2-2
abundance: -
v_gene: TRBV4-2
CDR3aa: CASSQVDSGVTGELFF
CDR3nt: TGTGCCAGCAGCCAAGTGGATAGCGGGGTCACCGGGGAGCTGTTTTTT

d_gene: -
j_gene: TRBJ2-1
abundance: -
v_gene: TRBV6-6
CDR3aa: CASSQNEDEQFF
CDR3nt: TGTGCCAGCAGCCAGAACGAGGATGAGCAGTTCTTC

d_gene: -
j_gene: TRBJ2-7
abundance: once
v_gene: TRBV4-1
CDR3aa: CASSTDQGSGYEQYF
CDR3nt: TGCGCCAGCAGCACCGATCAGGGTTCGGGCTACGAGCAGTACTTC

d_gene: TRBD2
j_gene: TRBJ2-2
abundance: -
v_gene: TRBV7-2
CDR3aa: CASSLAGIAGNTGELFF
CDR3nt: TGTGCCAGCAGCTTAGCGGGAATAGCGGGTAACACCGGGGAGCTGTTTTTT

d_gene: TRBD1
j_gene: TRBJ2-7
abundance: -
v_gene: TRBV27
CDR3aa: CASSLSGGQQYF
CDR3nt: TGTGCCAGCAGTTTATCAGGGGGCCAGCAGTACTTC

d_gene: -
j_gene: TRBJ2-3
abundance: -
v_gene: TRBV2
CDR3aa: CASRRTGTDTQYF
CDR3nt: TGTGCCAGCAGGAGGACAGGCACAGATACGCAGTATTTT

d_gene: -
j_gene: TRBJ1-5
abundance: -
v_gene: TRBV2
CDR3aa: CASSEQGSNQPQHF
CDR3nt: TGTGCCAGCAGTGAGCAGGGTAGCAATCAGCCCCAGCATTTT

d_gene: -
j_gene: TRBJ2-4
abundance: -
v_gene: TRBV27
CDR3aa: CASSFSGDGNIQYF
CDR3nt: TGTGCCAGCAGTTTTTCGGGGGACGGCAACATTCAGTACTTC

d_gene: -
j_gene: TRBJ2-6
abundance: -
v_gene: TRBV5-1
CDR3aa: CASSSQGRSASGANVLTF
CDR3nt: TGCGCCAGCAGCTCTCAGGGTAGATCCGCGTCTGGGGCCAACGTCCTGACTTTC

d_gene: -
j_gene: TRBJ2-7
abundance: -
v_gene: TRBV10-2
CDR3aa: CASSDGRHYEQYF
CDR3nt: TGCGCCAGCTCGGACGGGAGACACTACGAGCAGTACTTC

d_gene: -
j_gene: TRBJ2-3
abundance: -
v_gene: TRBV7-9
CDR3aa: CSSSLDVGGDSTDTQYF
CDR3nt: TGTTCCAGCAGCTTAGATGTTGGCGGAGATAGCACAGATACGCAGTATTTT

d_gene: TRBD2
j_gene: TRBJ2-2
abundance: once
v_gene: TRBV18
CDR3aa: CASSLGLVYTGELFF
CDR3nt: TGTGCCAGCTCACTGGGACTAGTGTACACCGGGGAGCTGTTTTTT

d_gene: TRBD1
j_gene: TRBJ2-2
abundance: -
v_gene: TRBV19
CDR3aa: CASTRGQGFGELFF
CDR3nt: TGTGCCAGTACACGGGGACAGGGGTTCGGGGAGCTGTTTTTT

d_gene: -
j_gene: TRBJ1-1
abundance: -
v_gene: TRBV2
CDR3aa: CASREANTEAFF
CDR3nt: TGTGCCAGCAGAGAGGCGAACACTGAAGCTTTCTTT

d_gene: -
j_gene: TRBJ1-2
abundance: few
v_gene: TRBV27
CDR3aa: CASSQFFSPVAYGYPF
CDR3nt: TGTGCCAGCAGTCAATTTTTTAGCCCAGTCGCATATGGCTACCCCTTC

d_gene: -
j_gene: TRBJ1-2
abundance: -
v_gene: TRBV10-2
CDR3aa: CASSESGPGPSKGYTF
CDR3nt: TGCGCCAGCAGTGAGTCTGGGCCAGGCCCCTCTAAAGGCTACACCTTC

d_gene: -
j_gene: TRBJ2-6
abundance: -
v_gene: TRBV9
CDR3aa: CASSLQGAGANVLTF
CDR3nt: TGTGCCAGCAGCCTGCAGGGCGCTGGGGCCAACGTCCTGACTTTC

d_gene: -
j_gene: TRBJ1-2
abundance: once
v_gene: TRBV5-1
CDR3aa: CASTTSDSQGPYGYTF
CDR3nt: TGCGCCAGCACCACTTCGGACAGTCAGGGTCCTTATGGCTACACCTTC

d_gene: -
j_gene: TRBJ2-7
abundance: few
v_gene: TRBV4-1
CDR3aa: CASSQDGREDSYEQYF
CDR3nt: TGCGCCAGCAGCCAAGATGGGCGGGAAGACTCCTACGAGCAGTACTTC

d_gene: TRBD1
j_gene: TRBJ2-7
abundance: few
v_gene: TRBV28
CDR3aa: CASKGQGKTYEQYF
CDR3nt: TGTGCCAGCAAAGGACAGGGCAAGACCTACGAGCAGTACTTC

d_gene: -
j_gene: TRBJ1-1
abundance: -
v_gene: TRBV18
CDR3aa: CASSPRDIANTEAFF
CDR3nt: TGTGCCAGCTCACCACGAGATATTGCTAACACTGAAGCTTTCTTT

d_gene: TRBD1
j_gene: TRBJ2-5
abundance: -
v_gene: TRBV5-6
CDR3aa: CASSLGGQGLLQETQYF
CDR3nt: TGTGCCAGCAGCTTGGGGGGACAGGGCCTCCTCCAAGAGACCCAGTACTTC

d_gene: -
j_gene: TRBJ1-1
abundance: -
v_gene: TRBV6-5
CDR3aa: CASSRGLGTEAFF
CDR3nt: TGTGCCAGCAGCCGGGGACTGGGCACTGAAGCTTTCTTT

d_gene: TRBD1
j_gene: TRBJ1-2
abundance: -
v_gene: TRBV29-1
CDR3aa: CSVDPGGGYTF
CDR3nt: TGCAGCGTTGATCCAGGGGGTGGCTACACCTTC

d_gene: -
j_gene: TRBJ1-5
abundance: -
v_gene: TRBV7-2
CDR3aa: CASSFSPGGPQHF
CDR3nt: TGTGCCAGCAGCTTTTCCCCGGGGGGACCCCAGCATTTT

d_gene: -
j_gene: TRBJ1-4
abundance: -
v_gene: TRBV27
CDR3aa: CASSFMGALNRANEKLFF
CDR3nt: TGTGCCAGCAGTTTTATGGGGGCCCTGAACAGGGCTAATGAAAAACTGTTTTTT

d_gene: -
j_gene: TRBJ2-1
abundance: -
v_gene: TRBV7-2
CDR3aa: CASSQTGYNEQFF
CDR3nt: TGTGCCAGCAGCCAGACAGGATACAATGAGCAGTTCTTC

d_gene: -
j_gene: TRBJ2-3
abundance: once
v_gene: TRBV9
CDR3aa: CASSVGSADTQYF
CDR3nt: TGTGCCAGCAGCGTAGGATCGGCAGATACGCAGTATTTT

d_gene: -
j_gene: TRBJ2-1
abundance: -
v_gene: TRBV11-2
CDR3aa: CASRTGNEQFF
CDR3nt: TGTGCCAGCAGAACAGGCAATGAGCAGTTCTTC

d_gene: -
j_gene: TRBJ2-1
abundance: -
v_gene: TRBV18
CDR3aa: CASSPDSTGREQFF
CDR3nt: TGTGCCAGCTCACCCGACAGTACCGGGCGGGAGCAGTTCTTC

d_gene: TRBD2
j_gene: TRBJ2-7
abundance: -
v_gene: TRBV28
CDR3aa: CASSSSGRALYEQYF
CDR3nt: TGTGCCAGCAGTTCCAGCGGGAGGGCTCTCTACGAGCAGTACTTC

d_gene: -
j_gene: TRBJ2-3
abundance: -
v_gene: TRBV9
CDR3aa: CASSVDWSTDTQYF
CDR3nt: TGTGCCAGCAGCGTGGACTGGAGCACAGATACGCAGTATTTT

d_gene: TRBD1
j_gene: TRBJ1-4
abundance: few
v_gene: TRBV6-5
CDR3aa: CASSQTGDEKLFF
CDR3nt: TGTGCCAGCAGTCAGACAGGGGACGAAAAACTGTTTTTT